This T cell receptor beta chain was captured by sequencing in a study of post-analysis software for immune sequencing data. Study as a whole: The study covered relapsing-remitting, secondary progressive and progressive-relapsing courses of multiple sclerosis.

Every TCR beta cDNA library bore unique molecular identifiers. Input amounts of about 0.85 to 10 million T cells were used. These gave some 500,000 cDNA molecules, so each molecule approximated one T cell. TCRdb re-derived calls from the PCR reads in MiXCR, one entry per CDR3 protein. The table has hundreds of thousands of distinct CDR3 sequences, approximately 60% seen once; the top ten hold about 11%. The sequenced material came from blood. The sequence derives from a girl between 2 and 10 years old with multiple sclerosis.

CDR3 DNA: TGTGCCATCAGAGCCGGACAGAACCGAGAGACCCAGTACTTC. Amino acids: CAIRAGQNRETQYF. The chain carries TRBV10-3 and TRBJ2-5; a possible D gene is TRBD1 (6 bases). Trimming pared 6 bases from V and 4 bases from J, leaving 15 bases between. Germline CDR1 reads ENHRY; CDR2 reads SYGVKD. The CDR3 sequence is 14 residues long.